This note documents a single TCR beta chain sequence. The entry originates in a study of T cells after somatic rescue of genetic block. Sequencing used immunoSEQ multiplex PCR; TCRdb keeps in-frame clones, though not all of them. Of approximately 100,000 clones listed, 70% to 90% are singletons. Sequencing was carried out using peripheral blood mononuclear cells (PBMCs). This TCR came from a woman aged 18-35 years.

The CDR3 sequence: CANALSGSRSGELFF. CDR3 nucleotide sequence: TGTGCCAACGCCCTCAGCGGGAGTCGCTCCGGGGAGCTGTTTTTT. The V gene is TRBV2, the J gene TRBJ2-2, with 8 bases lining up with TRBD2. Germline CDR1 is SNHLY and CDR2 is FYNNEI. The CDR3 loop spans 15 amino acids. The junction had 13 bases not matched to a gene; V was cut back by 10 bases and J by 6 bases.